This T cell receptor (beta chain) was observed in a study of shared clonotypes between healthy human individuals. At the level of the study: Researchers drew samples from a couple of women and a few men aged 18 to 49. Per-donor plates numbered three CD4 naive, three CD4 memory, two CD8 naive and one CD8 memory.

The input for sorted-subset replicate PCRs was approximately 200 ng DNA, 25,000 to 35,000 T cell genomes. Source study methods: Junction-only immunoSEQ data arrived without quality scores, meaning filtering differed. Only in-frame clones appear in the TCRdb table, and some are missing; sequencing was by immunoSEQ multiplex PCR. V, J and clone size are taken as reported in that table, and D and trimming were inferred from the DNA itself. The table shows 500,000 to 700,000 clones, with roughly 95% occurring only once. CD45RO-negative, CCR7-positively selected cells formed the naive CD8 fraction, excluding terminally differentiated effector memory CD45RA+ cells. Sequencing used naive CD8+ T cells sorted from blood. The TCR was taken from a woman aged 30 to 39 in good health.

The CDR3 DNA reads as TGTGCCAGCAGTTACAAGAGCTCCTATAATTCACCCCTCCACTTT. Translating it yields CASSYKSSYNSPLHF. This chain connects TRBV6-5 to TRBJ1-6; no clear D. V shed 2 bases and J shed 0 bases, with 5 bases lying between them. Germline assignment: CDR1 MNHEY and CDR2 SVGAGI. The CDR3 loop spans 15 amino acids.